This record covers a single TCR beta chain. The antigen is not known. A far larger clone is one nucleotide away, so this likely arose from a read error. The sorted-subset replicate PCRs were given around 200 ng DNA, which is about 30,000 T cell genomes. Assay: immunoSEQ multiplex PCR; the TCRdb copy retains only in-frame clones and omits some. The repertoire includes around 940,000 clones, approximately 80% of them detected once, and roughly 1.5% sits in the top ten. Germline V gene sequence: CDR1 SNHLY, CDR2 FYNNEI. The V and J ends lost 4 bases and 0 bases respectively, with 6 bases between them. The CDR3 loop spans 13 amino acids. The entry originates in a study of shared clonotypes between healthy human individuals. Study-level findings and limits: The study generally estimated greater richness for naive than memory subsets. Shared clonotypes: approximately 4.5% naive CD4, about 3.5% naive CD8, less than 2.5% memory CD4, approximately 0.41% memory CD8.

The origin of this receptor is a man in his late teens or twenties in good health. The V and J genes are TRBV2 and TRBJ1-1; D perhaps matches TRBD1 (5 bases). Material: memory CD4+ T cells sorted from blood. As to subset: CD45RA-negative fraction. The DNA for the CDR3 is TGTGCCAGCAGTGTGGGGGTGAACACTGAAGCTTTCTTT. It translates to CASSVGVNTEAFF.